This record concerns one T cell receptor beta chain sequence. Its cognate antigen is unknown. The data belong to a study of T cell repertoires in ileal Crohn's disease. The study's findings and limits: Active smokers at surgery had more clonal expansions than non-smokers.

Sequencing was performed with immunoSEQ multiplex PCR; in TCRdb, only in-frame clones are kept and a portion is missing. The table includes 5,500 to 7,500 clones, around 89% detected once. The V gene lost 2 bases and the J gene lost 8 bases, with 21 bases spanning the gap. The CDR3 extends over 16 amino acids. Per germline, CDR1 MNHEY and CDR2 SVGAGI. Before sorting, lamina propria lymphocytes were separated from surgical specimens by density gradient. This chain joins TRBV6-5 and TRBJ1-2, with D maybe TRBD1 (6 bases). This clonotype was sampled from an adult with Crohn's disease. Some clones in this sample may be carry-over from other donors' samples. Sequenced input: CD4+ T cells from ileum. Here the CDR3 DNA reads TGTGCCAGCAGTTACGATGCAGGGGTCAATAAGGGCGGCTACACCTTC. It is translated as CASSYDAGVNKGGYTF.